This entry is about one TCR beta chain. Other DNA sequences within the sample encode an identical CDR3. Primers: 60 Vbeta forward and 13 Jbeta reverse. Produced via immunoSEQ multiplex PCR; TCRdb's table is partial and in-frame only. The sample consists of about 120,000 clones, about 10% of them appearing once. CDR3 length equals 14 residues. The germline CDR1 and CDR2 sequences are MNHEY and SVGAGI. V was cut by 8 bases and J by 9 bases, with 17 bases left in between. The sample comes from a study of cytomegalovirus exposure and HLA in healthy donors. Sequenced sample: PBMCs. The chain carries TRBV6-5 and TRBJ1-6; D unresolved. This TCR was sampled from a man under 40 in good health and CMV-seronegative. The CDR3 nucleotides are TGTGCCAGCGCTACTACACCAATCGTTTCACCCCTCCACTTT. Translated, it gives CASATTPIVSPLHF.